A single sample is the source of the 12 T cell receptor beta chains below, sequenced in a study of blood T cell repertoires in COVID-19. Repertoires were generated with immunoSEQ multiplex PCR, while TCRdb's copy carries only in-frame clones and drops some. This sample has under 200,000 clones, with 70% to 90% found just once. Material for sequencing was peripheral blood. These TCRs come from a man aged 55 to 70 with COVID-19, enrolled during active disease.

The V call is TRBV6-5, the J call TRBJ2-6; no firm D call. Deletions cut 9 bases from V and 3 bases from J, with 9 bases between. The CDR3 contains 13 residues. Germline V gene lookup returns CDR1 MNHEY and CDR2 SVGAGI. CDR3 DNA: TGTGCCAGTTCAATAGTTGGGGCCAACGTCCTGACTTTC. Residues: CASSIVGANVLTF.

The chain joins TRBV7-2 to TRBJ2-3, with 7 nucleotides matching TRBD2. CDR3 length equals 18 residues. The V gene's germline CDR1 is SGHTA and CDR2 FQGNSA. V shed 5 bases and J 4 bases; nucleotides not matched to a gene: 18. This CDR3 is CASSLIWGPGTTADTQYF. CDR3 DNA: TGTGCCAGCAGCCTCATTTGGGGTCCGGGGACTACTGCAGATACGCAGTATTTT.

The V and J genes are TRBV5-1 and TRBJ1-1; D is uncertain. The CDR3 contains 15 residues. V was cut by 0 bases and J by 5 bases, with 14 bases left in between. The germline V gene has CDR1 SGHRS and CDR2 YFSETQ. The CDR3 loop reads CASSLEGPGRTEAFF. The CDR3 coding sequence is TGCGCCAGCAGCTTGGAGGGCCCGGGGAGAACTGAAGCTTTCTTT.

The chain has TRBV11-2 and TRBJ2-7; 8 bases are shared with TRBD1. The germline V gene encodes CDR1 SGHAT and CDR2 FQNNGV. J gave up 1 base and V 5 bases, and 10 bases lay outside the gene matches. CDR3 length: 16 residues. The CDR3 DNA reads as TGTGCCAGCAGCCCGTACCTCGGACAGGGTTCCTACGAGCAGTACTTC. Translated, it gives CASSPYLGQGSYEQYF.

CDR3 in DNA: TGTGCCAGCAGTTACCGGGACAAACTAATAATAGGAACTGAAGCTTTCTTT. Amino acids: CASSYRDKLIIGTEAFF. The rearrangement uses TRBV6-2 or TRBV6-3 and TRBJ1-1; the D gene is possibly TRBD1 (6 bases). Between the trimmed V and J ends, which lost 2 bases and 5 bases, there was a span of 21 bases. The V gene's germline CDR1 is MNHEY and CDR2 SVGEGT. CDR3 length equals 17 residues.

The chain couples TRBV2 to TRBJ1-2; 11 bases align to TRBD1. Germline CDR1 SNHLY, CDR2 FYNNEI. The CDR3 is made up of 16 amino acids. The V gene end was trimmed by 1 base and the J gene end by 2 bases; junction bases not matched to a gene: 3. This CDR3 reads CASSEGRDRGNYGYTF. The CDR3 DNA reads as TGTGCCAGCAGTGAAGGTCGGGACAGGGGGAACTATGGCTACACCTTC.

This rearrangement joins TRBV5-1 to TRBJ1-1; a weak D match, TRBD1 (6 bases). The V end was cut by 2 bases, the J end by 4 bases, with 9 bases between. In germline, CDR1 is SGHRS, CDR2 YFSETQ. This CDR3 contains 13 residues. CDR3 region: CASSFNRVTEAFF. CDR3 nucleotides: TGCGCCAGCAGCTTTAACAGGGTCACTGAAGCTTTCTTT.

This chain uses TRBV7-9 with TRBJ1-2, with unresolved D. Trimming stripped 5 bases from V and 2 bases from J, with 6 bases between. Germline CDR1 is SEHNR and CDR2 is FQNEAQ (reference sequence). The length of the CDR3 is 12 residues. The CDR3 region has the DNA TGTGCCAGCAGCCATCAGAACTATGGCTACACCTTC. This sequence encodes CASSHQNYGYTF.

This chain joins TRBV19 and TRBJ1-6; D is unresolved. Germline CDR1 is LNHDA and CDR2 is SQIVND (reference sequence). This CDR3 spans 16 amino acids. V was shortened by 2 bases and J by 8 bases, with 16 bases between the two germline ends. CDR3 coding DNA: TGTGCCAGTAGTATACAAGGAACCCTAGATTATTCACCCCTCCACTTT. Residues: CASSIQGTLDYSPLHF.

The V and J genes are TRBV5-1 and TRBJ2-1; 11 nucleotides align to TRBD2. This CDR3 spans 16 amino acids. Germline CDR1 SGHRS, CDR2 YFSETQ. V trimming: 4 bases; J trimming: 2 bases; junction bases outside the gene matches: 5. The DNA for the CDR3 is TGCGCCAGCAGCCCCACTAGCGGGAGTGCCTACAATGAGCAGTTCTTC. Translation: CASSPTSGSAYNEQFF.

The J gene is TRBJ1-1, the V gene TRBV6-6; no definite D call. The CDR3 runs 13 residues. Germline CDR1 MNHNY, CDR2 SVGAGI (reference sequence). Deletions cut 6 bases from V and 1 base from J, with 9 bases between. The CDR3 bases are TGTGCCAGCAGCCCGACACCGAACACTGAAGCTTTCTTT. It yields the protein CASSPTPNTEAFF.

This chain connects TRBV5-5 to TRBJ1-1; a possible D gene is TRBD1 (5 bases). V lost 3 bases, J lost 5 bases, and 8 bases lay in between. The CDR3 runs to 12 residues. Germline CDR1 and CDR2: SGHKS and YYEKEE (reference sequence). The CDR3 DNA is TGTGCCAGCAGCTGGGGGGATACTGAAGCTTTCTTT. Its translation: CASSWGDTEAFF.